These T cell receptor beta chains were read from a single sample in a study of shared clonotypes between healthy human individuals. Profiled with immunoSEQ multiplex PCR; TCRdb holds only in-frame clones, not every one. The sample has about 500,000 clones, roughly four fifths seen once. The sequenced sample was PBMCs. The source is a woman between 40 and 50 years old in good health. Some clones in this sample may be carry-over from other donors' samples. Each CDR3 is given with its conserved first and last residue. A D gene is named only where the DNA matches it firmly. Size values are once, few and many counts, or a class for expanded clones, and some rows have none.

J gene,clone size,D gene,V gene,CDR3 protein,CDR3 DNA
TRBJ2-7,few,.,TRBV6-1,CASSEASLSSSYEQYF,TGTGCCAGCAGTGAAGCCTCTCTATCCTCCTCATACGAGCAGTACTTC
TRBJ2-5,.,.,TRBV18,CASSPQNQETQYF,TGTGCCAGCTCACCTCAGAATCAAGAGACCCAGTACTTC
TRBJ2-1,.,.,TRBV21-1,CASNHGQGNEQFF,TGTGCCAGCAACCACGGACAGGGCAATGAGCAGTTCTTC
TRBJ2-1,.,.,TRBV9,CASSFTTGRDNEQFF,TGTGCCAGCAGCTTCACGACGGGGAGAGACAATGAGCAGTTCTTC
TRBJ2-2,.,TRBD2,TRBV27,CASSLRVRLAGYTNTGELFF,TGTGCCAGCAGTTTAAGAGTCAGGCTAGCGGGCTACACGAACACCGGGGAGCTGTTTTTT
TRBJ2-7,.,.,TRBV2,CASARTPFEQYF,TGTGCCAGCGCCCGGACGCCCTTCGAGCAGTACTTC
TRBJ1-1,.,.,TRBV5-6,CASSRQGGRSTEAFF,TGTGCCAGCAGTCGACAAGGGGGTAGATCCACTGAAGCTTTCTTT
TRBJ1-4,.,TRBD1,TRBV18,CASSPQGADEKLFF,TGTGCCAGCTCACCACAGGGGGCGGATGAAAAACTGTTTTTT
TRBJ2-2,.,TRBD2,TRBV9,CASSVVSGSRTGELFF,TGTGCCAGCAGCGTAGTGAGCGGGAGTCGGACCGGGGAGCTGTTTTTT
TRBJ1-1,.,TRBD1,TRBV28,CASSLRGQKNTEAFF,TGTGCCAGCAGTTTACGGGGACAGAAGAACACTGAAGCTTTCTTT
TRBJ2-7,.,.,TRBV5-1,CASSLSGTDPYEQYF,TGCGCCAGCAGCTTGTCGGGGACGGACCCCTACGAGCAGTACTTC
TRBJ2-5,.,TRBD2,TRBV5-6,CASSPPGLAVETQYF,TGTGCCAGCAGCCCACCTGGACTAGCGGTAGAGACCCAGTACTTC
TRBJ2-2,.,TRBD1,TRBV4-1,CASREDRARTGELFF,TGCGCCAGCAGAGAGGACAGGGCAAGGACCGGGGAGCTGTTTTTT
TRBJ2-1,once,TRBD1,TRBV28,CASSGRAGGRGNEQFF,TGTGCCAGCAGTGGCCGGGCAGGGGGCCGGGGCAATGAGCAGTTCTTC
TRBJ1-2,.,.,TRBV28,CASSTPSYGGVYGYTF,TGTGCCAGCAGTACCCCCTCTTACGGGGGCGTCTATGGCTACACCTTC
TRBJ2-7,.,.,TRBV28,CASSLCVQGGDTGEQYF,TGTGCCAGCAGTTTATGCGTCCAGGGAGGAGATACGGGCGAGCAGTACTTC
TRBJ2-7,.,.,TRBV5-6,CASSPVSGAGQYF,TGTGCCAGCAGCCCAGTCTCTGGGGCGGGGCAGTACTTC
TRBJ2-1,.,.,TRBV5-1,CASSPVGATTYNEQFF,TGCGCCAGCAGCCCGGTGGGGGCTACCACTTACAATGAGCAGTTCTTC
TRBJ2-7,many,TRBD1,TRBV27,CATARSRDRGYEQYF,TGTGCCACTGCTCGAAGCCGGGACAGAGGCTACGAGCAGTACTTC
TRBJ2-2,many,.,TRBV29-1,CSVEIGLTGELFF,TGCAGCGTTGAAATAGGGTTAACCGGGGAGCTGTTTTTT